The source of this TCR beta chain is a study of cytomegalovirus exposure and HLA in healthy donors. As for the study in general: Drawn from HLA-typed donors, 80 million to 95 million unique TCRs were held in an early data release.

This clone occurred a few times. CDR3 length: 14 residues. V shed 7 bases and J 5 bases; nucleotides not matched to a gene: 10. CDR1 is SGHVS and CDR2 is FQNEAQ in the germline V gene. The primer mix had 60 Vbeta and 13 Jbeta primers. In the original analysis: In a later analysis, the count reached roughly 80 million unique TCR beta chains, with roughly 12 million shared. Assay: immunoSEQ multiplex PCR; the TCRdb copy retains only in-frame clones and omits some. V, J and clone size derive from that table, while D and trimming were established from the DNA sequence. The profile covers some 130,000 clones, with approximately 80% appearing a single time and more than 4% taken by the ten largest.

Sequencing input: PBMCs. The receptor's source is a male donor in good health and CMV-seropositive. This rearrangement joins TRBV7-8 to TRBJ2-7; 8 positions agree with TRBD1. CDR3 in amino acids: CASTLRTGSHEQYF. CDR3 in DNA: TGTGCCAGCACCCTCAGGACAGGGTCCCACGAGCAGTACTTC.